The 20 T cell receptor beta chains presented below share a single source sample, sequenced in a study of CXCR3-negative and CXCR3-positive naive CD8 T cells. The study's findings and limits: For CXCR3-positive naive cells, TRB CDR3s were more hydrophobic than those of CXCR3-negative naive cells.

Their specific antigens are unknown. With UMI labels, 5' RACE was used to prepare the TRB cDNA libraries. TCRdb re-called the 5' RACE reads, yielding one record per CDR3 amino acid sequence without DNA. The repertoire shows around 60,000 distinct CDR3 sequences; the top ten hold 0.8%. Sequenced: naive CXCR3+ CD8+ T cells from blood. This sample's subset: CD45RO-CCR7+CD27+CD95- naive CD8+ T cells expressing CXCR3 (TNR3+). The receptors were gathered from a human donor in good health. Some clones in this sample may be carry-over from other donors' samples.

The CDR3 loop reads CASSDSGGPSDNEQFF. The chain has TRBV6-4 and TRBJ2-1; the D call from TCRdb, TRBD1, cannot be confirmed without DNA. CDR3 length equals 16 residues. CDR1 and CDR2 from the germline V gene are MRHNA and SNTAGT.

The chain employs TRBV7-9 and TRBJ2-5; TCRdb's assignment of TRBD1 cannot be checked, as there is no DNA. This CDR3 spans 13 amino acids. Germline V gene lookup returns CDR1 SEHNR and CDR2 FQNEAQ (reference sequence). Here the CDR3 reads CASSFGQKETQYF.

This chain links TRBV7-2 with TRBJ1-1. Germline CDR1 reads SGHTA; CDR2 reads FQGNSA. CDR3 length: 11 residues. The CDR3: CASSSRNEAFF.

The chain couples TRBV7-8 to TRBJ2-3; as DNA is missing, the TRBD1 call by TCRdb cannot be tested. CDR3 length equals 17 residues. From germline, CDR1 is SGHVS and CDR2 FQNEAQ. The CDR3 protein is CASSLGVGGSSTDTQYF.

The chain recombines TRBV7-9 with TRBJ2-7; TCRdb's D call of TRBD1 is untestable without DNA. Looked up from germline, CDR1 is SEHNR and CDR2 is FQNEAQ (reference sequence). The CDR3 consists of 13 residues. CDR3 region: CASSSGQTYEQYF.

The CDR3 sequence is CASSLGERGSTDTQYF. V and J are TRBV5-8 and TRBJ2-3; as DNA is missing, the TRBD2 call by TCRdb cannot be tested. The CDR3 length is 16 residues. Germline CDR1 is SGHTS and CDR2 is YDEGEE. Using reference TRBV5-8 and TRBJ2-3 for the parts outside the CDR3, the full variable domain is EAGVTQSPTHLIKTRGQQATLRCSPISGHTSVYWYQQALGLGLQFLLWYDEGEERNRGNFPPRFSGRQFPNYSSELNVNALELEDSALYLCASSLGERGSTDTQYFGPGTRLTVL.

The rearrangement joins TRBV14 to TRBJ2-1; the TCRdb call, TRBD2, lacks DNA for checking. The CDR3 has 21 residues. Per the germline V gene, CDR1 is SGHDN and CDR2 is FVKESK. The CDR3 sequence is CASSQVILAGAIRRAYNEQFF.

This chain uses TRBV20-1 with TRBJ2-2; TCRdb lists TRBD2, though no DNA is available to test this call. The CDR3 runs to 14 residues. The germline CDR1 and CDR2 sequences are DFQATT and SNEGSKA (reference sequence). CDR3 residues: CSASPWEGTGELFF.

This chain connects TRBV7-6 to TRBJ2-3. This CDR3 region has 13 residues. Germline V gene data show CDR1 as SGHVS and CDR2 as FNYEAQ. The CDR3 loop reads CASSLEPTDTQYF.

The V gene is TRBV12-5, the J gene TRBJ2-1; TCRdb designates TRBD1, a call that cannot be tested without DNA. This CDR3 is 16 amino acids long. The germline gives CDR1 LGHNT, CDR2 FRNRAP. The CDR3 region is CASGLVQGQGVYEQFF.

V usage is TRBV7-9 and J usage is TRBJ1-4; TCRdb reports TRBD1, a call that lacks DNA to check it against. CDR1 is SEHNR and CDR2 is FQNEAQ in the germline V gene (reference sequence). This CDR3 region has 14 residues. The CDR3 reads CASSQQGTNEKLFF.

This chain connects TRBV6-2 or TRBV6-3 to TRBJ2-3; TCRdb designates TRBD1, a call that cannot be tested without DNA. CDR3 size: 17 residues. In germline, CDR1 is MNHEY, CDR2 SVGEGT. This CDR3 reads CASSYQVAGEFTDTQYF.

This chain joins TRBV7-8 and TRBJ2-3; the TCRdb call, TRBD2, lacks DNA for checking. The CDR3 runs to 17 residues. CDR1 SGHVS and CDR2 FQNEAQ come from the germline V gene. The CDR3 sequence is CASSRTLAGGNTDTQYF.

V usage is TRBV7-9 and J usage is TRBJ2-7; TCRdb outputs TRBD1, but without DNA this stays unchecked. The length of the CDR3 is 12 residues. CDR1 is SEHNR, CDR2 FQNEAQ, per germline (reference sequence). Here the CDR3 reads CTSRTGMDEQYF. The variable domain in full, with the rest retrieved from reference TRBV7-9 and TRBJ2-7, is DTGVSQNPRHKITKRGQNVTFRCDPISEHNRLYWYRQTLGQGPEFLTYFQNEAQLEKSRLLSDRFSAERPKGSFSTLEIQRTEQGDSAMYLCTSRTGMDEQYFGPGTRLTVT.

The J gene is TRBJ1-1, the V gene TRBV29-1. The CDR3 covers 15 residues. In germline, CDR1 is SQVTM, CDR2 ANQGSEA. The CDR3 region is CSVEWSGRSNTEAFF.

The V gene is TRBV7-9, the J gene TRBJ2-7. The CDR3 loop spans 11 amino acids. Germline lookup yields CDR1 SEHNR and CDR2 FQNEAQ (reference sequence). CDR3 protein: CASSLAGEQYF.

The chain is built from TRBV6-2 or TRBV6-3 and TRBJ2-7. CDR1 and CDR2 (germline): MNHEY, SVGEGT. The CDR3 runs to 14 residues. The CDR3 spells CASSSTGETYEQYF.

The chain combines TRBV14 with TRBJ1-1; TCRdb's D call, TRBD1, is unchecked because there is no DNA. Germline values: CDR1 SGHDN, CDR2 FVKESK. This CDR3 comprises 16 residues. CDR3 in amino acids: CASSQGLGTGSTEAFF.

The rearrangement links TRBV29-1 to TRBJ2-5; the TRBD1 assignment by TCRdb is unverifiable without DNA. Germline V gene sequence: CDR1 SQVTM, CDR2 ANQGSEA. The CDR3 runs 15 residues. The CDR3 region is CSVVDSLVFQETQYF.

This rearrangement joins TRBV5-6 to TRBJ2-7; TCRdb names TRBD1, which stays unverified in the absence of DNA. The CDR3 is 15 residues long. Germline V gene lookup returns CDR1 SGHDT and CDR2 YYEEEE. CDR3 sequence reads: CASSLGQGAGDEQYF.